The 10 T cell receptor beta chains presented below share a single source sample, sequenced in a study of Ad26.COV2.S vaccination and SARS-CoV-2 variants. TCRdb's table, derived via immunoSEQ multiplex PCR, lists solely in-frame clones and lacks some. The sample records 300,000 to 350,000 clones, almost 90% being singletons. Treatment of the sample: roughly 19 received Ad26.COV2.S at low or high dose, single or two shots; 5 received placebo; per-sample allocation not given. All samples were drawn on day 63, counting from the first vaccine or placebo injection. Sequenced here: peripheral blood, sampled in a trial of Ad26.COV2.S vaccine versus placebo. The receptors come from a person aged 18-60 years who received the Ad26.COV2.S COVID-19 vaccine or a placebo.

V gene TRBV7-9 combines with J gene TRBJ1-4; D remains ambiguous. With 1 base removed from V and 10 bases from J, the gap between germline ends came to 16 bases. The CDR3 is 15 amino acids. Germline CDR1 reads SEHNR; CDR2 reads FQNEAQ (reference sequence). The chain's CDR3 is CASSLELIGRGKLFF. The DNA for the CDR3 is TGTGCCAGCAGCTTAGAGTTGATCGGGAGAGGAAAACTGTTTTTT.

The chain joins TRBV7-2 to TRBJ2-1; 13 bases agree with TRBD2. Germline CDR1 and CDR2: SGHTA and FQGNSA. The ends lost 4 bases at V and 3 bases at J; junction bases unmatched: 6. The CDR3 length is 17 residues. The CDR3 sequence: CASSYRTSGSSYNEQFF. CDR3 sequence (DNA): TGTGCCAGCAGCTATCGGACTAGCGGGAGTAGCTACAATGAGCAGTTCTTC.

The chain joins TRBV7-3 to TRBJ1-1; no definite D call. CDR3 length equals 13 residues. The germline V and J ends were trimmed by 2 bases and 4 bases, with 8 bases remaining between them. Germline CDR1 SGHTA, CDR2 FQGTGA. Here the CDR3 reads CASSLLLGTEAFF. Here the CDR3 DNA reads TGTGCCAGCAGCTTACTTCTGGGCACTGAAGCTTTCTTT.

The V gene is TRBV18, the J gene TRBJ1-1, with D unclear. V lost 3 bases and J lost 1, with 6 bases in between. CDR1 KGHSH and CDR2 LQKENI come from the germline V gene. The CDR3 sequence is 13 residues long. The CDR3 nucleotides read TGTGCCAGCTCACCGCAGTCGAACACTGAAGCTTTCTTT. Translated: CASSPQSNTEAFF.

This chain connects TRBV7-9 to TRBJ1-3; D might be TRBD1 (5 bases). Germline lookup yields CDR1 SEHNR and CDR2 FQNEAQ (reference sequence). V lost 5 bases and J 0 bases, leaving 14 bases between the germline ends. CDR3 size: 16 residues. For the CDR3, the DNA is TGTGCCAGCAGCCAGCCAGGGTCCTACTCTGGAAACACCATATATTTT. Translated, it gives CASSQPGSYSGNTIYF.

This clone has a single count. This chain links TRBV6-5 with TRBJ1-5, with D unresolved. This CDR3 has 14 residues. V was cut by 0 bases and J by 6 bases, with 9 bases left in between. Germline-derived CDR1 and CDR2 are MNHEY and SVGAGI. CDR3 residues: CASSYSGRGQPQHF. In DNA, the CDR3 is TGTGCCAGCAGTTACTCGGGTCGGGGTCAGCCCCAGCATTTT.

The CDR3 here is CASSPQEGMATEAFF. The CDR3 nucleotides are TGTGCCAGCTCACCACAGGAGGGGATGGCCACTGAAGCTTTCTTT. This rearrangement joins TRBV18 to TRBJ1-1; tentative D call: TRBD1 (5 bases). Germline-derived CDR1 and CDR2 are KGHSH and LQKENI. V was trimmed by 1 base and J by 4 bases, leaving 13 bases between them. The CDR3 consists of 15 residues.

V usage is TRBV19 and J usage is TRBJ2-3, with 15 bases identical to TRBD2. Looked up from germline, CDR1 is LNHDA and CDR2 is SQIVND (reference sequence). With V trimmed by 3 bases and J by 3 bases, 4 bases remained unmatched. The CDR3 covers 17 residues. For the CDR3, the DNA is TGTGCCAGTAGTATTGGACTAGCGGGGGGGCCTACAGATACGCAGTATTTT. Translated, it gives CASSIGLAGGPTDTQYF.

The chain couples TRBV29-1 to TRBJ2-3; 12 bases agree with TRBD2. This CDR3 has 17 residues. The germline gives CDR1 SQVTM, CDR2 ANQGSEA. The J segment lost 6 bases and the V segment lost 1 base, leaving 11 bases of the junction unmatched. For the CDR3, the DNA is TGCAGCGTTGAAGTGACGGCTAGCGGGAGGGCCCTGGATACGCAGTATTTT. Protein: CSVEVTASGRALDTQYF.

The chain links TRBV19 to TRBJ2-3; 7 bases are a match to TRBD1. The germline V gene has CDR1 LNHDA and CDR2 SQIVND (reference sequence). CDR3 size: 14 residues. V was pared by 6 bases and J by 3 bases, with 6 bases of the junction left unmatched. CDR3 in DNA: TGTGCCAGTAGGACACAGGGGCGGACAGATACGCAGTATTTT. As protein: CASRTQGRTDTQYF.